Each of the 32 T cell receptor beta chains below was sequenced from the same sample in a study of T cells in Graves' hyperthyroidism and ophthalmopathy. Amplification of TCR beta CDR3 regions was performed using RNA transcripts as template. The HTBI primer set was used in a first-round RT-PCR of the TCR CDR3. TCRdb re-called the multiplex PCR reads with MiXCR, one entry per CDR3 protein. This table has around 350,000 distinct CDR3 sequences, more than 14% appearing once. Sequencing used blood. The receptors originated from a woman younger than 45 with Graves' ophthalmopathy.

This clonotype appeared many times. J is TRBJ2-1 and V is TRBV11-2; TRBD2 agrees at 7 bases. Germline values: CDR1 SGHAT, CDR2 FQNNGV. V dropped 5 bases and J dropped 10; count of bases not matched to a gene: 11. The CDR3 has 14 amino acids. CDR3 bases: TGTGCCAGCAGCCAAGCGGGGTCTCTCGGGGAGCAGTTCTTC. It translates to CASSQAGSLGEQFF.

The J gene is TRBJ1-3, the V gene TRBV13; D call uncertain. The germline V and J ends were trimmed by 5 bases and 8 bases, with 13 bases remaining between them. Germline V gene lookup returns CDR1 PRHDT and CDR2 FYEKMQ (reference sequence). CDR3 length equals 13 residues. CDR3 in DNA: TGTGCCAGCAGCATCGGCCCCGGGGACACCATATATTTT. Protein sequence: CASSIGPGDTIYF.

This clonotype occurred many times. Here the CDR3 reads CSASSFRVGNQPQHF. The DNA for the CDR3 is TGCAGTGCTAGTTCTTTTAGAGTTGGCAATCAGCCCCAGCATTTT. The J gene is TRBJ1-5, the V gene TRBV20-1; D unresolved. Trimming took 3 bases from V and 2 from J, leaving 14 bases between them. This CDR3 has 15 residues. Germline V CDR1 and CDR2: DFQATT, SNEGSKA (reference sequence).

The V call is TRBV6-5, the J call TRBJ2-3; 11 nucleotides agree with TRBD2. The CDR3 contains 16 residues. The V gene end was trimmed by 2 bases and the J gene end by 2 bases; junction bases not matched to a gene: 3. CDR1 MNHEY and CDR2 SVGAGI come from the germline V gene. CDR3 in amino acids: CASSYTSGGITDTQYF. The CDR3 DNA sequence: TGTGCCAGCAGTTACACTAGCGGGGGCATCACAGATACGCAGTATTTT.

This clonotype was observed at least ten times. This chain uses TRBV2 with TRBJ2-3; D is perhaps TRBD2 (6 bases). Germline V gene lookup returns CDR1 SNHLY and CDR2 FYNNEI. The CDR3 contains 13 residues. V was pared by 3 bases and J by 10 bases, with 14 bases between. CDR3 bases: TGTGCCAGCAGTGAGCTCAAAGGAGGGCCGCAGTATTTT. This codes for CASSELKGGPQYF.

The chain links TRBV24-1 to TRBJ1-1; D is uncertain. The CDR3 loop spans 13 amino acids. CDR1 and CDR2 from the germline V gene are KGHDR and SFDVKD. Trimming took 4 bases from V and 1 from J, leaving 6 bases between them. CDR3 residues: CATSELGNTEAFF. CDR3 in DNA: TGTGCCACCAGTGAGCTGGGGAACACTGAAGCTTTCTTT.

This clonotype was seen at least ten times. The rearrangement links TRBV7-9 to TRBJ2-1; D not resolved. CDR3 length equals 12 residues. Germline V gene data show CDR1 as SEHNR and CDR2 as FQNEAQ (reference sequence). The V end was cut by 2 bases, the J end by 5 bases, with 4 bases between. The CDR3 sequence: CASSLIDNEQFF. CDR3 DNA sequence: TGTGCCAGCAGCTTAATAGACAATGAGCAGTTCTTC.

This clonotype was observed at least ten times. This rearrangement joins TRBV3-1 to TRBJ1-4; D call uncertain. Trimming cost V 4 bases and J 7 bases, with 10 bases left between them. CDR1 is LGHDT, CDR2 YNNKEL, per germline (reference sequence). The CDR3 covers 13 residues. DNA for the CDR3: TGTGCCAGCAGCCGCCGGGTCCGTGAAAAACTGTTTTTT. Translation: CASSRRVREKLFF.

This clonotype has ten or more counts. V and J are TRBV9 and TRBJ1-5; D unclear. Germline values: CDR1 SGDLS, CDR2 YYNGEE. This CDR3 has 14 amino acids. V was cut by 0 bases and J by 6 bases, with 10 bases left in between. The CDR3 bases are TGTGCCAGCAGCGTAGATCATCGGGGTCAGCCCCAGCATTTT. Translating it yields CASSVDHRGQPQHF. Complete variable domain (other parts from reference TRBV9 and TRBJ1-5): DSGVTQTPKHLITATGQRVTLRCSPRSGDLSVYWYQQSLDQGLQFLIQYYNGEERAKGNILERFSAQQFPDLHSELNLSSLELGDSALYFCASSVDHRGQPQHFGDGTRLSIL.

This clonotype was detected a few times. The V and J genes are TRBV2 and TRBJ1-3, with D unresolved. V shed 6 bases and J shed 4 bases, with 7 bases lying between them. The germline CDR1 and CDR2 sequences are SNHLY and FYNNEI. The CDR3 is 12 residues long. The DNA of the CDR3 is TGTGCCAGCAGGGGAACCGGAAACACCATATATTTT. Translation: CASRGTGNTIYF.

The chain carries TRBV2 and TRBJ2-3; 8 nucleotides align to TRBD1. The CDR3 extends over 15 amino acids. V gave up 7 bases and J gave up 2 bases; unmatched junction bases: 8. Germline V gene sequence: CDR1 SNHLY, CDR2 FYNNEI. The CDR3 here is CASTDSQGATDTQYF. The CDR3 nucleotides read TGTGCCAGCACGGATTCGCAGGGGGCCACAGATACGCAGTATTTT.

This clonotype was counted many times. The chain links TRBV18 to TRBJ2-7, with D perhaps being TRBD1 or TRBD2 (5 bases each). V lost 2 bases and J 3 bases, leaving 14 bases between the germline ends. The CDR3 is 15 amino acids. Per the germline V gene, CDR1 is KGHSH and CDR2 is LQKENI. The CDR3 DNA is TGTGCCAGCTCACCATCAGAGGGGTCTTACTACGAGCAGTACTTC. Its translation: CASSPSEGSYYEQYF.

In this sample, this clonotype turned up many times. The chain joins TRBV6-2 or TRBV6-3 to TRBJ2-2; 9 nucleotides agree with TRBD1. The CDR3 runs to 16 residues. The junction had 8 bases not matched to a gene; V was cut back by 6 bases and J by 3 bases. CDR1 is MNHEY and CDR2 is SVGEGT in the germline V gene. CDR3 residues: CASSTYRGRYTGELFF. Written as DNA, the CDR3 is TGTGCCAGCAGCACTTACAGGGGGCGGTACACCGGGGAGCTGTTTTTT.

This clonotype has a count of ten or more. The chain employs TRBV12-3 or TRBV12-4 and TRBJ2-2, with D perhaps matching TRBD1 (6 bases). The CDR3 totals 16 residues. V lost 0 bases to trimming and J lost 7 bases, with 15 bases between them. The CDR3 DNA reads TGTGCCAGCAGTTTAGCTCTCGGAAGGGGGAGCGGGGAGCTGTTTTTT. Its translation: CASSLALGRGSGELFF.

This clonotype was recorded at least ten times. The rearrangement links TRBV10-3 to TRBJ2-7; 9 bases map to TRBD1. The CDR3 extends over 13 amino acids. V shed 6 bases, J shed 5 bases, and the junction held 5 bases outside the gene matches. Germline CDR1 reads ENHRY; CDR2 reads SYGVKD. The CDR3 sequence: CAIRGQGLDEQYF. CDR3 DNA: TGTGCCATCAGGGGACAGGGACTCGACGAGCAGTACTTC.

This clonotype appeared many times. This chain links TRBV15 with TRBJ1-2; unclear D gene. The CDR3 length is 15 residues. Between the trimmed V and J ends, which lost 0 bases and 0 bases, there was a span of 8 bases. In germline, CDR1 is LNHNV, CDR2 YYDKDF (reference sequence). CDR3 sequence reads: CATSRESGSNYGYTF. For the CDR3, the DNA is TGTGCCACCAGCAGAGAGTCGGGGTCTAACTATGGCTACACCTTC.

This clonotype was picked up many times. The V call is TRBV28, the J call TRBJ1-6; tentatively, D is TRBD1 (5 bases). Germline CDR1 and CDR2: MDHEN and SYDVKM. The CDR3 has 14 amino acids. Trimming removed 4 bases from V and 9 bases from J, with 13 bases in between. The CDR3 loop is CASSSGLSGSPLHF. In DNA form, the CDR3 reads TGTGCCAGCAGTTCGGGACTTAGCGGTTCACCCCTCCACTTT.

The CDR3 DNA follows: TGTGCCAGCAGCCGACTAGAAGGATCAGATACGCAGTATTTT. It codes for CASSRLEGSDTQYF. This chain links TRBV7-9 with TRBJ2-3; perhaps TRBD2 as D (6 bases). Per the germline V gene, CDR1 is SEHNR and CDR2 is FQNEAQ (reference sequence). Deletions cut 5 bases from V and 4 bases from J, with 13 bases between. The CDR3 is 14 amino acids.

This clonotype appeared many times. The chain combines TRBV18 with TRBJ2-7; D is possibly TRBD2 (5 bases). Trimming cost V 3 bases and J 4 bases, with 7 bases left between them. The CDR3 loop spans 12 amino acids. Germline CDR1 and CDR2: KGHSH and LQKENI. CDR3 region: CASSPRGYEQYF. The CDR3 DNA reads TGTGCCAGCTCACCCCGAGGGTACGAGCAGTACTTC.

This clonotype was detected many times. The chain uses TRBV6-1 and TRBJ2-7; TRBD2 matches 7 bases. After removal of 6 bases from V and 5 bases from J, the junction contained 19 bases not matched to a gene. CDR1 and CDR2 (germline): MNHNS, SASEGT. This CDR3 has 17 amino acids. CDR3 region: CASRPIPGGGLRDEQYF. For the CDR3, the DNA is TGTGCCAGCAGACCTATTCCTGGCGGGGGACTCCGGGACGAGCAGTACTTC.

This clonotype was counted ten times or more. The rearrangement uses TRBV6-1 and TRBJ1-5, with 11 bases matching TRBD1. Germline CDR1 MNHNS, CDR2 SASEGT. This CDR3 has 17 amino acids. V shed 3 bases and J 6 bases; nucleotides not matched to a gene: 10. The CDR3 bases are TGTGCCAGCAGTGATCTGGGAGCCGGGACAGGGGGTCAGCCCCAGCATTTT. Translating gives CASSDLGAGTGGQPQHF.

This clonotype was seen repeatedly, ten times or more. The chain recombines TRBV28 with TRBJ2-3; D ambiguous. V was trimmed by 3 bases and J by 0 bases, leaving 10 bases between them. This CDR3 is built from 15 residues. Germline CDR1 MDHEN, CDR2 SYDVKM. CDR3 in DNA: TGTGCCAGCAGTTTTTACCGGGCTAGCACAGATACGCAGTATTTT. Translation: CASSFYRASTDTQYF.

This chain uses TRBV15 with TRBJ1-4; no definite D call. Germline V gene lookup returns CDR1 LNHNV and CDR2 YYDKDF (reference sequence). V lost 1 base and J 7 bases, leaving 7 bases between the germline ends. The CDR3 has 13 residues. The CDR3 protein is CATSRGSIEKLFF. DNA of the CDR3: TGTGCCACCAGCAGAGGCAGTATTGAAAAACTGTTTTTT.

Notes on this clonotype: This may come from a read error, since a much larger clone is one base off. DNA for the CDR3: TGTGCCAGCAGTTACTCGTTCACATACCCCTACGAGCAGTACTTC. Translation gives CASSYSFTYPYEQYF. This chain uses TRBV6-2 or TRBV6-3 with TRBJ2-7; D gene uncertain. Trimming took off 0 bases at V and 2 bases at J, with 11 bases between the two ends. This CDR3 is 15 amino acids long. Germline V gene lookup returns CDR1 MNHEY and CDR2 SVGEGT.

This clonotype showed up many times. This chain uses TRBV6-1 with TRBJ2-1; 9 nucleotides match TRBD2. The V gene's germline CDR1 is MNHNS and CDR2 SASEGT. The CDR3 has 15 amino acids. Trimming cost V 4 bases and J 4 bases; bases outside gene matches: 5. The CDR3 DNA sequence: TGTGCCAGCAGTGCTCAGCGGGGGGATTACAATGAGCAGTTCTTC. Residues: CASSAQRGDYNEQFF.

This clonotype showed up many times. The chain recombines TRBV7-2 with TRBJ2-5; tentative D call: TRBD2 (6 bases). This CDR3 region has 13 residues. The ends were cut back, 2 bases at V and 3 bases at J, with 7 bases in the middle. Germline V gene data show CDR1 as SGHTA and CDR2 as FQGNSA. The CDR3, as DNA: TGTGCCAGCAGCTTAAGGACTAAAGAGACCCAGTACTTC. Protein product: CASSLRTKETQYF. The full variable domain, its missing parts supplied by reference TRBV7-2 and TRBJ2-5, is GAGVSQSPSNKVTEKGKDVELRCDPISGHTALYWYRQSLGQGLEFLIYFQGNSAPDKSGLPSDRFSAERTGGSVSTLTIQRTQQEDSAVYLCASSLRTKETQYFGPGTRLLVL.

This clonotype was counted many times. V and J are TRBV30 and TRBJ2-5; D is unresolved. The length of the CDR3 is 15 residues. The V gene lost 3 bases and the J gene lost 5 bases, with 19 bases spanning the gap. Germline V gives CDR1 GTSNPN, CDR2 SVGIG (reference sequence). For the CDR3, the DNA is TGTGCCTGGAGCAAGGCGAATCTGGGTCGGGAGACCCAGTACTTC. It specifies CAWSKANLGRETQYF. The full variable domain, rest sourced from reference TRBV30 and TRBJ2-5, is SQTIHQWPATLVQPVGSPLSLECTVEGTSNPNLYWYRQAAGRGLQLLFYSVGIGQISSEVPQNLSASRPQDRQFILSSKKLLLSDSGFYLCAWSKANLGRETQYFGPGTRLLVL.

This clonotype came up many times. The J gene is TRBJ2-5, the V gene TRBV19; 11 bases map to TRBD1. Unmatched junction bases numbered 5, after V lost 3 bases and J lost 2 bases. The V gene's germline CDR1 is LNHDA and CDR2 SQIVND (reference sequence). The CDR3 loop spans 16 amino acids. CDR3 protein: CASSMLDRGHQETQYF. CDR3 sequence (DNA): TGTGCCAGTAGTATGTTGGACAGGGGGCATCAAGAGACCCAGTACTTC.

Ten or more counts support this clonotype. The V and J genes are TRBV2 and TRBJ2-2; D not certain. V dropped 4 bases and J dropped 5 bases, with 8 bases sitting between them. From germline, CDR1 is SNHLY and CDR2 FYNNEI. The CDR3 length is 13 residues. The CDR3 region is CASSVTATGELFF. In nucleotides, the CDR3 is TGTGCCAGCAGTGTGACTGCGACCGGGGAGCTGTTTTTT.

This clonotype was counted ten times or more. The chain uses TRBV10-3 and TRBJ1-1, with D possibly being TRBD1 (6 bases). The CDR3 consists of 11 residues. V gave up 8 bases and J gave up 7 bases, with 11 bases separating them. Germline V gene lookup returns CDR1 ENHRY and CDR2 SYGVKD. CDR3 sequence: CAIGKGDEAFF. CDR3 coding DNA: TGTGCCATCGGGAAGGGGGATGAAGCTTTCTTT.

Ten or more counts support this clonotype. The rearrangement joins TRBV20-1 to TRBJ2-3; D tentatively fits TRBD1 or TRBD2 (5 bases each). Germline V gene data show CDR1 as DFQATT and CDR2 as SNEGSKA (reference sequence). The CDR3 totals 13 residues. With 7 bases removed from V and 2 bases from J, the gap between germline ends came to 13 bases. The CDR3 coding sequence is TGCAGTGTGAGGGACCCTATCACAGATACGCAGTATTTT. Translating it yields CSVRDPITDTQYF.

This clonotype has a handful of counts. The chain recombines TRBV19 with TRBJ2-6; 8 bases agree with TRBD1. The germline CDR1 and CDR2 sequences are LNHDA and SQIVND (reference sequence). CDR3 length equals 18 residues. J lost 2 bases, V lost 2 bases, and 8 bases had no gene match. The CDR3 nucleotides are TGTGCCAGTAGTATAACAAGACAGGGGTCAACTGGGGCCAACGTCCTGACTTTC. This encodes CASSITRQGSTGANVLTF.